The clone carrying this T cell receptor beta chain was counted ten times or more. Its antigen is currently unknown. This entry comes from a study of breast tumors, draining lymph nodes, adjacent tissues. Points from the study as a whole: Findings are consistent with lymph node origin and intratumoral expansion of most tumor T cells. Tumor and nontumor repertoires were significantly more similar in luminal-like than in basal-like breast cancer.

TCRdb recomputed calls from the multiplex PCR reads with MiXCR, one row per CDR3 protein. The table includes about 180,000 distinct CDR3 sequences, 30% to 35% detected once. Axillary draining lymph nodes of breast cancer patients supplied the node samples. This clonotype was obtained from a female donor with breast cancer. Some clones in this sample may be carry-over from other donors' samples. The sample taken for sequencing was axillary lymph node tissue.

CDR3 DNA: TGTGCCAGCAGTTTAGGGAGGAGGAGGAATCAGCCCCAGCATTTT. It codes for CASSLGRRRNQPQHF. The chain links TRBV12-3 or TRBV12-4 to TRBJ1-5, with D uncertain. CDR3 size: 15 residues. Trimming removed 1 base at V and 4 bases at J, with 11 bases between.